One and the same sample provided the 24 T cell receptor beta chains below, sequenced in a study of post-analysis software for immune sequencing data (dated by TCRdb to between 2015 and 2017). No antigens are known for them. General conclusions and limits of the study: Significantly higher frequencies in patients than in controls were found for several TRBV segments, including TRBV5-6, TRBV5-1 and TRBV20-1.

The receptor library was made with PCR. The sample was run on an Illumina HiSeq 2500. Unique molecular identifiers were incorporated into TCR beta cDNA libraries to reduce PCR and sequencing biases. Starting from the raw public reads, TCRdb applied fastp trimming at Q25, assembled clones with MiXCR and retained in-frame beta chains. Merged by CDR3 protein, the rows form single entries marked with the most common genes and DNA. Here the sample has about half a million distinct CDR3 sequences; approximately 45% occur a single time. 12% of the sample is in the top ten clones. Sequences were obtained from blood. These receptors all stem from a girl aged 10 to 17 with multiple sclerosis.

There are a few counts of this clonotype. V gene TRBV6-1 combines with J gene TRBJ2-7; D is uncertain. This CDR3 is built from 14 residues. Trimming took off 7 bases at V and 7 bases at J, with 20 bases between the two ends. The germline V gene has CDR1 MNHNS and CDR2 SASEGT. The DNA for the CDR3 is TGTGCCAGCATAGGGCCTGGATCGGTTGGGGAGCAGTACTTC. Encoded protein: CASIGPGSVGEQYF.

There are a few counts of this clonotype. The chain combines TRBV20-1 with TRBJ2-1; 7 bases line up with TRBD2. CDR1 is DFQATT and CDR2 is SNEGSKA in the germline V gene (reference sequence). Losses at the gene ends were 3 bases for V and 4 bases for J; bases not matched to a gene: 9. The CDR3 consists of 15 residues. CDR3 protein: CSASPGLLAYNEQFF. The DNA of the CDR3 is TGCAGTGCTAGCCCGGGACTACTCGCGTACAATGAGCAGTTCTTC.

With regard to this clonotype: An end of the junction differs from the germline gene, which may be a read error. V usage is TRBV10-3 and J usage is TRBJ1-2; possible D gene TRBD1, 5 bases. The CDR3 length is 15 residues. Germline CDR1 reads ENHRY; CDR2 reads SYGVKD. The CDR3 loop is CAISQSGVIDYGYTF. CDR3 DNA: TGTGCCATCAGTCAGTCGGGGGTAATTGACTATGGCTACACCTTC.

This chain links TRBV27 with TRBJ1-4; 10 nucleotides align to TRBD1. V shed 5 bases and J 4 bases; nucleotides not matched to a gene: 1. Germline V lookup: CDR1 MNHEY, CDR2 SMNVEV (reference sequence). CDR3 length: 14 residues. This CDR3 is CASSRDRGNEKLFF. DNA of the CDR3: TGTGCCAGCAGTAGGGACAGGGGTAATGAAAAACTGTTTTTT. Combining the CDR3 with reference TRBV27 and TRBJ1-4 gives the whole variable domain EAQVTQNPRYLITVTGKKLTVTCSQNMNHEYMSWYRQDPGLGLRQIYYSMNVEVTDKGDVPEGYKVSRKEKRNFPLILESPSPNQTSLYFCASSRDRGNEKLFFGSGTQLSVL.

This clonotype came up a few times. The rearrangement joins TRBV7-9 to TRBJ1-2; D might be TRBD1 (5 bases). Germline CDR1 and CDR2: SEHNR and FQNEAQ (reference sequence). The V end was cut by 5 bases, the J end by 2 bases, with 9 bases between. The CDR3 is 13 residues long. CDR3 DNA sequence: TGTGCCAGCAGCCCCAAGGGGAACTATGGCTACACCTTC. Amino acids: CASSPKGNYGYTF.

This rearrangement joins TRBV5-1 to TRBJ2-5; 8 bases fit TRBD1. From germline, CDR1 is SGHRS and CDR2 YFSETQ. The V and J ends lost 4 bases and 11 bases, in that order; junction bases with no gene match: 19. This CDR3 region has 16 residues. CDR3 in amino acids: CASSLGTGRGYHEQYF. As DNA, the CDR3 is TGCGCCAGCAGCCTCGGGACAGGACGAGGGTACCATGAGCAGTACTTC.

J is TRBJ2-7 and V is TRBV4-2; D gene unclear. This CDR3 spans 14 amino acids. V was pared by 1 base and J by 1 base, with 8 bases between. Germline CDR1 is LGHNA and CDR2 is YNFKEQ. CDR3 DNA sequence: TGTGCCAGCAGCCAAGGGCGAGATTCCTACGAGCAGTACTTC. Translated: CASSQGRDSYEQYF.

The rearrangement links TRBV14 to TRBJ2-3; D unresolved. Trimming shortened V by 6 bases and J by 0 bases, and 13 bases separated the two germline ends. The V gene's germline CDR1 is SGHDN and CDR2 FVKESK. This CDR3 is 15 amino acids long. Here the CDR3 DNA reads TGTGCCAGCAGACGATCTGCGGTTAGCACAGATACGCAGTATTTT. This translates into CASRRSAVSTDTQYF.

The gene calls are TRBV20-1 and TRBJ2-1; the D call may be TRBD1 or TRBD2 (5 bases each). V lost 3 bases to trimming and J lost 3 bases, with 9 bases between them. From germline, CDR1 is DFQATT and CDR2 SNEGSKA (reference sequence). The CDR3 loop spans 13 amino acids. Here the CDR3 DNA reads TGCAGTGCTAGGGCTGGGGGCTACAATGAGCAGTTCTTC. Its protein product is CSARAGGYNEQFF.

This chain uses TRBV20-1 with TRBJ2-7, with D possibly called TRBD1 or TRBD2 (5 bases each). Germline loops: CDR1 DFQATT, CDR2 SNEGSKA (reference sequence). There are 13 residues in the CDR3. The V gene lost 5 bases and the J gene lost 5 bases, with 16 bases spanning the gap. CDR3 in DNA: TGCAGTGCTGGGGACGTGGACCCCCACGAGCAGTACTTC. Its protein product is CSAGDVDPHEQYF.

This clonotype has only a few counts. The chain employs TRBV7-2 and TRBJ2-3; D uncertain. This CDR3 has 13 amino acids. CDR1 is SGHTA and CDR2 is FQGNSA in the germline V gene. V lost 1 base to trimming and J lost 6 bases, with 8 bases between them. CDR3 region: CASSLDPADTQYF. CDR3 nucleotide sequence: TGTGCCAGCAGCTTAGATCCCGCTGATACGCAGTATTTT.

This clonotype appeared a single time. This chain links TRBV20-1 with TRBJ1-4; the D is unclear. This CDR3 spans 14 amino acids. CDR1 DFQATT and CDR2 SNEGSKA come from the germline V gene (reference sequence). The V and J ends lost 4 bases and 1 base respectively, with 10 bases between them. CDR3 amino acids: CSATPDGTNEKLFF. CDR3 DNA sequence: TGCAGTGCTACCCCCGACGGAACTAATGAAAAACTGTTTTTT.

The chain is built from TRBV12-3 or TRBV12-4 and TRBJ2-5; the match to TRBD1 covers 7 bases. The V and J ends lost 5 bases and 4 bases, in that order; junction bases with no gene match: 1. The CDR3 sequence is 12 residues long. CDR3: CASSTGVETQYF. The CDR3 bases are TGTGCCAGCAGTACAGGGGTAGAGACCCAGTACTTC.

CDR3 in amino acids: CSAPLAGVSYNEQFF. As DNA, the CDR3 is TGCAGTGCCCCTCTAGCGGGAGTGTCCTACAATGAGCAGTTCTTC. This rearrangement joins TRBV20-1 to TRBJ2-1; TRBD2 matches at 10 bases. The CDR3 runs to 15 residues. With 6 bases clipped from V and 1 base from J, the junction kept 6 bases outside the gene matches. Germline CDR1 DFQATT, CDR2 SNEGSKA (reference sequence).

With respect to this clonotype: One junction end does not reproduce the germline sequence, and a read error may be involved. The chain links TRBV9 to TRBJ2-5; D gene unclear. The CDR3 is 15 amino acids. CDR1 is SGDLS, CDR2 YYNGEE, per germline. For the CDR3, the DNA is TGTGCCAGCAGCGTAGGACCCCACCCCCAAGAGACCCGGTACTTC. It translates to CASSVGPHPQETRYF.

The chain employs TRBV5-1 and TRBJ2-7; 9 bases fit TRBD1. Germline assignment: CDR1 SGHRS and CDR2 YFSETQ. This CDR3 is built from 13 residues. After removal of 6 bases from V and 1 base from J, the junction contained 2 bases not matched to a gene. The CDR3 sequence: CASNGQGSYEQYF. CDR3 in DNA: TGCGCCAGCAACGGACAGGGGTCCTACGAGCAGTACTTC.

This clonotype turned up a few times. This sequence joins TRBV10-3 and TRBJ2-7; 7 bases agree with TRBD1. Trimming cost V 6 bases and J 1 base; bases outside gene matches: 3. The CDR3 length is 13 residues. In germline, CDR1 is ENHRY, CDR2 SYGVKD. The CDR3 here is CAIRRQGSYEQYF. The DNA of the CDR3 is TGTGCCATCAGGAGACAGGGATCCTACGAGCAGTACTTC.

CDR3 sequence (DNA): TGCAGTGCCATAGGAGACTTAGGGACCGGGGAGCTGTTTTTT. Its translation is CSAIGDLGTGELFF. This rearrangement joins TRBV20-1 to TRBJ2-2; D remains ambiguous. This CDR3 has 14 residues. Deletions cut 6 bases from V and 5 bases from J, with 16 bases between. Looked up from germline, CDR1 is DFQATT and CDR2 is SNEGSKA (reference sequence).

This rearrangement joins TRBV12-3 or TRBV12-4 to TRBJ2-7; D not certain. Gene TRBJ2-5 matches the end of the DNA better, so the J call may be wrong. The CDR3 extends over 11 amino acids. DNA for the CDR3: TGTGCCAGCAGAGCCGAAGAGACCCAGTACTTC. Translated, it gives CASRAEETQYF.

The V call is TRBV27, the J call TRBJ2-1; 11 bases are a match to TRBD2. The CDR3 runs 17 residues. The V and J ends lost 7 bases and 1 base, in that order; junction bases with no gene match: 9. Germline V CDR1 and CDR2: MNHEY, SMNVEV (reference sequence). The CDR3 DNA follows: TGTGCCAGCAACCCAACCTGGACTAGCGGGTCCTACAATGAGCAGTTCTTC. Protein sequence: CASNPTWTSGSYNEQFF.

V and J are TRBV5-1 and TRBJ2-3; maybe TRBD2 (5 bases). This CDR3 is built from 16 residues. V gave up 0 bases and J gave up 5 bases, with 16 bases separating them. Germline CDR1 is SGHRS and CDR2 is YFSETQ. The CDR3 DNA follows: TGCGCCAGCAGCTTGGACAGCCCTTTAGAGGGAGATACGCAGTATTTT. It specifies CASSLDSPLEGDTQYF.

V gene TRBV24-1 combines with J gene TRBJ2-7; D might be TRBD2 (6 bases). Germline V lookup: CDR1 KGHDR, CDR2 SFDVKD. This CDR3 region has 13 residues. V shed 5 bases and J shed 7 bases, with 14 bases lying between them. CDR3 in DNA: TGTGCCACCAGTGGGGCAGGGAGCGGGGAGCAGTACTTC. Protein sequence: CATSGAGSGEQYF.

This clonotype was counted only a few times. The V and J genes are TRBV11-3 and TRBJ2-3, with D hard to call. V was trimmed by 5 bases and J by 3 bases, leaving 6 bases between them. There are 12 residues in the CDR3. Germline CDR1 is SGHNT and CDR2 is YENEEA. CDR3 protein: CASSRRTDTQYF. The CDR3 region has the DNA TGTGCCAGCAGCCGCAGGACAGATACGCAGTATTTT.

This clonotype was observed a handful of times. The gene calls are TRBV7-9 and TRBJ1-5, with D unclear. The CDR3 is 16 residues long. Per germline, CDR1 SEHNR and CDR2 FQNEAQ (reference sequence). V was trimmed by 3 bases and J by 0 bases, leaving 12 bases between them. CDR3 amino acids: CASSFGSGSSNQPQHF. CDR3 in DNA: TGTGCCAGCAGCTTCGGCTCCGGGAGTAGCAATCAGCCCCAGCATTTT. The full variable domain, in which reference TRBV7-9 and TRBJ1-5 provide the parts outside the CDR3, is DTGVSQNPRHKITKRGQNVTFRCDPISEHNRLYWYRQTLGQGPEFLTYFQNEAQLEKSRLLSDRFSAERPKGSFSTLEIQRTEQGDSAMYLCASSFGSGSSNQPQHFGDGTRLSIL.